This TCR beta chain stems from a study of glioma-infiltrating T cells. Overall study findings and caveats: Gliomas, especially low-grade, showed above-expected tissue-blood divergence; non-neoplastic patients showed below.

Trimming removed 4 bases at V and 5 bases at J, with 9 bases between. The CDR3 has 13 amino acids. Looked up from germline, CDR1 is SNHLY and CDR2 is FYNNEI. This clonotype was seen many times. As yet, its antigen is unknown. Amplification of TCR alpha and beta CDR3 regions from RNA used iRepertoire nested multiplex PCR. TCRdb re-called the multiplex PCR reads with MiXCR, one entry per CDR3 protein. Of some 99,000 distinct CDR3 sequences in the sample, less than 30% were seen once. Sequencing input: glioma tissue, nonneoplastic brain tissue, or PBMCs (not recorded which). The chain recombines TRBV2 with TRBJ1-5; no firm D call. This clonotype was obtained from a human donor with low-grade glioma or glioblastoma, undergoing nonglioma brain surgery, or in good health (not recorded which). For the CDR3, the DNA is TGTGCCAGCAGTGTGTCAAGGGATCAGCCCCAGCATTTT. Encoded protein: CASSVSRDQPQHF.